This T cell receptor (beta chain) was obtained from a study of T cells expressing NK-cell markers. Reanalyzing the 5' RACE reads, TCRdb keeps one entry per CDR3 protein, without DNA. This listing includes about 550,000 distinct CDR3 sequences. The sequenced material came from blood T cells: a sorted CD56 or NKG2C T cell subset, CD4+ or CD8+ T cells, or bulk PBMC T cells (not recorded which). This receptor was taken from a man in his late teens or twenties in good health.

The CDR3 loop is CATSGRAHEQFF. This chain uses TRBV24-1 with TRBJ2-1; TCRdb's D call of TRBD2 is untestable without DNA. The germline V gene encodes CDR1 KGHDR and CDR2 SFDVKD. CDR3 length: 12 amino acids.